This is a list of T cell receptor beta chains from one sample in a study of cytomegalovirus exposure and HLA in healthy donors. The method was immunoSEQ multiplex PCR; TCRdb's version includes in-frame clones alone and lacks a portion of them. Here the sample spans about 160,000 clones, 60% to 85% being singletons. The sample comprised PBMCs. The receptors derive from a man aged 50 to 60 in good health and CMV-seropositive. Each CDR3 is given with its conserved first and last residue.

v_call	cdr3_length	j_call	cdr3_aa
TRBV2	12	TRBJ1-1	CASSLMNTEAFF
TRBV4-3	15	TRBJ1-2	CASSQEGGNNYGYTF
TRBV7-2	15	TRBJ2-2	CASSFPTGVTGELFF
TRBV28	16	TRBJ2-1	CASRRLAGLPYNEQFF
TRBV30	14	TRBJ2-2	CAGSGTGGTGELFF
TRBV7-9	16	TRBJ1-3	CASSLAGLHSGNTIYF
TRBV27	12	TRBJ2-7	CASNYPWREQYF
TRBV7-9	15	TRBJ1-2	CASSDGQPFSYGYTF
TRBV29-1	11	TRBJ2-7	CSVEVTYEQYF
TRBV11-2	14	TRBJ1-2	CASSRGQGNYGYTF
TRBV4-1	15	TRBJ2-2	CASSQAGSNTGELFF
TRBV11-1	13	TRBJ1-5	CASSLGAAQPQHF
TRBV7-6	16	TRBJ2-5	CASSLGTSGYQETQYF
TRBV7-2	16	TRBJ1-2	CASSPLGGTSVYGYTF
TRBV9	18	TRBJ2-6	CASSVGTGGGSGANVLTF
TRBV19	15	TRBJ1-2	CASTLSQGALNGYTF
TRBV28	15	NA	CASSFLQGAVYEQYF
TRBV5-4	15	TRBJ1-4	CASSAGTATNEKLFF
TRBV5-5	15	TRBJ2-7	CASRSTGVPTYEQYF
TRBV5-1	15	TRBJ2-2	CASSLEGVRAGELFF